This entry lists 15 T cell receptor beta chains sequenced from one sample in a study of identical twins. TCRdb itself ran the 5' RACE reads through MiXCR, one entry per CDR3 protein. This sample yields 450,000 or so distinct CDR3 sequences, of which 13% to 15% are seen a single time; approximately 1% belongs to the top ten. This sample was also put to use in a study of yellow fever vaccine responses in identical twins.

Sequencing used CD4+ T cells sorted from blood. The source of these receptors is a woman aged 18-29 years in good health.

This clonotype has just a few counts. V and J are TRBV5-6 and TRBJ2-2, with D perhaps TRBD1 (6 bases). Between the trimmed V and J ends, which lost 0 bases and 6 bases, there was a span of 12 bases. Germline V gene data show CDR1 as SGHDT and CDR2 as YYEEEE. This CDR3 contains 15 residues. The CDR3 loop reads CASSLEVAGAGELFF. The CDR3, as DNA: TGTGCCAGCAGCTTGGAAGTAGCAGGGGCCGGGGAGCTGTTTTTT. Based on the CDR3 plus reference TRBV5-6 and TRBJ2-2, the full variable domain is DAGVTQSPTHLIKTRGQQVTLRCSPKSGHDTVSWYQQALGQGPQFIFQYYEEEERQRGNFPDRFSGHQFPNYSSELNVNALLLGDSALYLCASSLEVAGAGELFFGEGSRLTVL.

The rearrangement links TRBV14 to TRBJ2-1; 7 nucleotides align to TRBD2. The V segment lost 2 bases and the J segment 5 bases; nucleotides outside the gene matches: 9. Per the germline V gene, CDR1 is SGHDN and CDR2 is FVKESK. This CDR3 is built from 16 residues. Here the CDR3 reads CASSQWGRAKNNEQFF. The CDR3 DNA reads TGTGCCAGCAGCCAATGGGGGAGGGCAAAAAACAATGAGCAGTTCTTC.

This clonotype has a count of ten or more. The V and J genes are TRBV5-1 and TRBJ2-1, with D tentatively TRBD1 or TRBD2 (7 bases each). The CDR3 totals 15 residues. CDR1 and CDR2 from the germline V gene are SGHRS and YFSETQ. V lost 0 bases, J lost 6 bases, and 13 bases lay in between. The CDR3 loop is CASSLGQGGGNEQFF. DNA of the CDR3: TGCGCCAGCAGCTTGGGACAGGGAGGGGGCAATGAGCAGTTCTTC.

This clonotype was seen at least ten times. V usage is TRBV4-1 and J usage is TRBJ2-7; weak D call: TRBD2 (5 bases). Trimming stripped 0 bases from V and 4 bases from J, with 13 bases between. CDR3 size: 15 residues. Germline loops: CDR1 MGHRA, CDR2 YSYEKL. The CDR3 DNA reads as TGCGCCAGCAGCCAAGATCGAAACCGGGGATACGAGCAGTACTTC. Amino acids: CASSQDRNRGYEQYF.

The table lists this clonotype with a few counts. The chain couples TRBV6-6 to TRBJ2-5; D is unresolved. Germline V CDR1 and CDR2: MNHNY, SVGAGI (reference sequence). Trimming cost V 8 bases and J 4 bases, with 8 bases left between them. The CDR3 covers 11 residues. CDR3 amino acids: CASASGETQYF. As DNA, the CDR3 is TGTGCCAGCGCTTCCGGAGAGACCCAGTACTTC.

The rearrangement joins TRBV5-1 to TRBJ2-2, with no clear D. Trimming removed 5 bases from V and 2 bases from J, with 13 bases in between. Germline CDR1 is SGHRS and CDR2 is YFSETQ. The CDR3 contains 15 residues. CDR3 sequence (DNA): TGCGCCAGCAGTTCCGACTGGTTAAACACCGGGGAGCTGTTTTTT. Its translation: CASSSDWLNTGELFF.

The table lists this clonotype with a few counts. The chain employs TRBV12-3 or TRBV12-4 and TRBJ2-7; D remains ambiguous. V was clipped by 2 bases and J by 1 base, with 6 bases between them. The CDR3 sequence is 13 residues long. CDR3 coding DNA: TGTGCCAGCAGTTTATTATCATCCTACGAGCAGTACTTC. This encodes CASSLLSSYEQYF.

The rearrangement links TRBV7-2 to TRBJ2-5, with 7 bases identical to TRBD1. Germline CDR1 is SGHTA and CDR2 is FQGNSA. The CDR3 sequence is 16 residues long. Trimming cost V 5 bases and J 0 bases; bases outside gene matches: 9. CDR3 residues: CASSPTADRDQETQYF. CDR3 DNA sequence: TGTGCCAGCAGCCCGACTGCAGACAGGGACCAAGAGACCCAGTACTTC.

The sample holds many counts of this clonotype. The chain carries TRBV12-3 or TRBV12-4 and TRBJ2-7; 10 bases line up with TRBD1. J lost 0 bases, V lost 3 bases, and 2 bases had no gene match. CDR3 length: 15 residues. The CDR3 DNA reads as TGTGCCAGCAGTTTGGGACAGGGGACCTCCTACGAGCAGTACTTC. Amino acids: CASSLGQGTSYEQYF.

The chain employs TRBV28 and TRBJ2-2; D possibly corresponds to TRBD1 (6 bases). The CDR3 is 15 amino acids. Germline-derived CDR1 and CDR2 are MDHEN and SYDVKM. Trimming left V 2 bases short and J 3 bases short, with 10 bases between. The CDR3 sequence is CASSLGRGYTGELFF. In DNA, the CDR3 is TGTGCCAGCAGTTTAGGCAGGGGATACACCGGGGAGCTGTTTTTT.

This chain joins TRBV6-1 and TRBJ2-7; D unclear. The CDR3 sequence is 11 residues long. The V end was cut by 6 bases, the J end by 4 bases, with 7 bases between. CDR1 is MNHNS and CDR2 is SASEGT in the germline V gene. CDR3 amino acids: CASRTHYEQYF. For the CDR3, the DNA is TGTGCCAGCAGAACTCATTACGAGCAGTACTTC.

This clonotype ranks as medium-sized. The CDR3 coding sequence is TGCAGCGTTAAGAACACTGAAGCTTTCTTT. Its translation is CSVKNTEAFF. This rearrangement joins TRBV29-1 to TRBJ1-1, with D hard to call. V was clipped by 5 bases and J by 1 base, with 2 bases between them. The CDR3 has 10 amino acids. The germline gives CDR1 SQVTM, CDR2 ANQGSEA.

Points on this clonotype: A read error may produce the germline difference seen at one junction end. This chain connects TRBV24-1 to TRBJ2-5; D is possibly TRBD2 (6 bases). The CDR3 is 15 amino acids. Per the germline V gene, CDR1 is KGHDR and CDR2 is SFDVKD. This chain's CDR3 is CGTSDMGPAGETQYF. The CDR3 DNA sequence: TGTGGCACCAGTGATATGGGACCAGCGGGAGAGACCCAGTACTTC.

The gene calls are TRBV10-3 and TRBJ1-4; D remains unclear. The CDR3 contains 13 residues. CDR1 is ENHRY and CDR2 is SYGVKD in the germline V gene. Trimming stripped 10 bases from V and 5 bases from J, with 14 bases between. The CDR3 reads CATTPGLNEKLFF. CDR3 sequence (DNA): TGTGCCACAACGCCTGGGTTAAATGAAAAACTGTTTTTT.

This clonotype was counted many times. This chain joins TRBV10-3 and TRBJ2-3; 10 bases are a match to TRBD2. The CDR3 contains 17 residues. Germline CDR1 and CDR2: ENHRY and SYGVKD. Unmatched junction bases numbered 11, after V lost 0 bases and J lost 8 bases. The CDR3 nucleotides read TGTGCCATCAGTGAGTCGGGAATAGCGGGAGGTGGAGTTACGCAGTATTTT. Translated, it gives CAISESGIAGGGVTQYF.